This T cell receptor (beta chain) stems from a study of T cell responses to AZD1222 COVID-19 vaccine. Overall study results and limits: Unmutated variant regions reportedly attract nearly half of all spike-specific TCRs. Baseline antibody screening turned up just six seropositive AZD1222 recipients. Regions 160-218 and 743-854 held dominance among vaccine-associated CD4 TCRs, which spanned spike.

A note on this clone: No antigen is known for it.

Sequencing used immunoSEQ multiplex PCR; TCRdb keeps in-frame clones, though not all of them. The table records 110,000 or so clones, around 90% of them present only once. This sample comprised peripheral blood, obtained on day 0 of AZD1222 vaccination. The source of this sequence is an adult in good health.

The CDR3 coding sequence is TGCAGCGTTGCGCATAACTATGGCTACACCTTC. Translating gives CSVAHNYGYTF. The chain links TRBV29-1 to TRBJ1-2, with D unresolved. CDR1 and CDR2 (germline): SQVTM, ANQGSEA. V was shortened by 4 bases and J by 1 base, with 4 bases between the two germline ends. The CDR3 is 11 residues long.